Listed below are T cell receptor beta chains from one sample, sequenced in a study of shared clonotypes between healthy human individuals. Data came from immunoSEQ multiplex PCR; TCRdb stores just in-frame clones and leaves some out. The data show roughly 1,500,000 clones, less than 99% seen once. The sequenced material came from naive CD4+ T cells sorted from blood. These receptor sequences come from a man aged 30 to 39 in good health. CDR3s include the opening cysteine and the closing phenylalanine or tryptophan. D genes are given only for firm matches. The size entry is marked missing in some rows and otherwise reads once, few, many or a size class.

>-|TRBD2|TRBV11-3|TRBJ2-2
TGTGCCAGCAGCTTAGACCCTCTAGCGGGAGAATTCGGCACCGGGGAGCTGTTTTTT
CASSLDPLAGEFGTGELFF
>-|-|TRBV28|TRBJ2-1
TGTGCCAGCAGTTTGGGGGGAGTGAGCTCCTACAATGAGCAGTTCTTC
CASSLGGVSSYNEQFF
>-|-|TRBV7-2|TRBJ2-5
TGTGCCCGCCGGGAGACCCAGTACTTC
CARRETQYF
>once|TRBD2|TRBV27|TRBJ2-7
TGTGCCAGCAGTCCAGGTGGGGGGGGCTACGAGCAGTACTTC
CASSPGGGGYEQYF
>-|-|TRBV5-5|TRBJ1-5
TGTGCCAGCAGCTTGTGGGGCCGGGAAAATCAGCCCCAGCATTTT
CASSLWGRENQPQHF
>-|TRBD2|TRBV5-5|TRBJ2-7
TGTGCCAGCAGCTTCAATCCAGGGACTAGCGTATCCTACGAGCAGTACTTC
CASSFNPGTSVSYEQYF
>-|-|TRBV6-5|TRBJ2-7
TGTGCCAGCAGTTACTCGCAGTTCGGGCAGTCCTACGAGCAGTACTTC
CASSYSQFGQSYEQYF
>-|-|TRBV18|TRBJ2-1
TGTGCCAGCTCACTATCTGTGTTGCATGAGCAGTTCTTC
CASSLSVLHEQFF
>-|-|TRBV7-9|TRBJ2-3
TGTGCCAGCAGCTTCCGGGACCCGAGCACAGATACGCAGTATTTT
CASSFRDPSTDTQYF
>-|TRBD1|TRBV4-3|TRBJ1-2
TGCGCCAGCAGCCCAGGGGGGACAGGAGAGACCTACTATGGCTACACCTTC
CASSPGGTGETYYGYTF
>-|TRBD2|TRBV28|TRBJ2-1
TGTGCCAGCCACTCTCCGCTAGCGGGAGGGTCCAATGAGCAGTTCTTC
CASHSPLAGGSNEQFF
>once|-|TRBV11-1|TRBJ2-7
TGTGCCAGCAGCTTATCAGGGTACGAGCAGTACTTC
CASSLSGYEQYF
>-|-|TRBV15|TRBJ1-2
TGTGCCACCAGCAGAGTTAGGGGTGGTTATGGCTACACCTTC
CATSRVRGGYGYTF
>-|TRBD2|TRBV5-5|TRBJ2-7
TGTGCCAGCAGCTTTCTTCTAGCGGGAACGAATTTTTACGAGCAGTACTTC
CASSFLLAGTNFYEQYF
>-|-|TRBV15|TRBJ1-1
TGTGCCACCAGCAGAAGAAGGGATACTGAAGCTTTCTTT
CATSRRRDTEAFF
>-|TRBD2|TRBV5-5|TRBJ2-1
TGTGCCAGCAGCTTGGCGGGACTAGTTTCCTACAATGAGCAGTTCTTC
CASSLAGLVSYNEQFF
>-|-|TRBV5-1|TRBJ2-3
TGCGCCAGCAGCTCCCAGGGTGGGCCAGATACGCAGTATTTT
CASSSQGGPDTQYF
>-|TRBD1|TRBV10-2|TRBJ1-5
TGCGCCACTATGAGAGGGGGCCTCAATCAGCCCCAGCATTTT
CATMRGGLNQPQHF
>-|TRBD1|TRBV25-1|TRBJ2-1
TGTGCCAGCAGTCCTAATCCGGGACAGGGTATTGTCAATGAGCAGTTCTTC
CASSPNPGQGIVNEQFF
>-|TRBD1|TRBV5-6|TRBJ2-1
TGTGCCAGCGCCAGGGGGTTAGACAATGAGCAGTTCTTC
CASARGLDNEQFF
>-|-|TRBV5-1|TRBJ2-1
TGCGCCAGCAGCCAGAGCGGGTCCTACAATGAGCAGTTCTTC
CASSQSGSYNEQFF
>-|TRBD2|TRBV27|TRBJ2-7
TGTGCCAGCAGTTTAGGGGGACTAGCGGGAGTTCGCGAGCAGTACTTC
CASSLGGLAGVREQYF
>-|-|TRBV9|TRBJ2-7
TGTGCCAGCAGCCCCAGTGGACAGAGCTACGAGCAGTACTTC
CASSPSGQSYEQYF
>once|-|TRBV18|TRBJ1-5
TGTGCCAGCTCACGAGGTACGCAAGAACAGCCCCAGCATTTT
CASSRGTQEQPQHF
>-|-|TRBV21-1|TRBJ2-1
TGTGCCAGCAGCAAAGCCCTCGCTAGGAGCTCCTACAATGAGCAGTTCTTC
CASSKALARSSYNEQFF
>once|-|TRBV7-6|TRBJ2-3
TGTGCCAGCAGCTTAGTAGCTAACACAGATACGCAGTATTTT
CASSLVANTDTQYF
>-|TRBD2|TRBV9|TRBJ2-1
TGTGCCAGCAGCGTAGGGGCTAGCGGGGGCACGGATGAGCAGTTCTTC
CASSVGASGGTDEQFF
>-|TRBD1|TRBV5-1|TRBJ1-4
TGCGCCAGCAGCTTGTGGGGACAGGCTGTTGAAAAACTGTTTTTT
CASSLWGQAVEKLFF
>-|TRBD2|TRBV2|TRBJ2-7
TGTGCCAGCAGCCAACTAGCGAGATCCTACGAGCAGTACTTC
CASSQLARSYEQYF
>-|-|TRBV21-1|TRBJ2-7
TGTGCCAGCAGCAAAGGGGGCGAGCAGTACTTC
CASSKGGEQYF
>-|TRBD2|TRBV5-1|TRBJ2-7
TGCGCCAGCAGCTTCGGACTAGCGGGAGCTGGCGAGCAGTACTTC
CASSFGLAGAGEQYF
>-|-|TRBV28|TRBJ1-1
TGTGCCAGCAGTTCCCCCGCCATGGGGCTCCGGAGCACTGAAGCTTTCTTT
CASSSPAMGLRSTEAFF
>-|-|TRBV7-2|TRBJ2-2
TGTGCCAGCAGCTTATATCATTCCAAGGTCTACACCGGGGAGCTGTTTTTT
CASSLYHSKVYTGELFF
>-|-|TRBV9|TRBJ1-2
TGTGCCAGCAGCGTAGCAGGGTACGAAGACTACACCTTC
CASSVAGYEDYTF